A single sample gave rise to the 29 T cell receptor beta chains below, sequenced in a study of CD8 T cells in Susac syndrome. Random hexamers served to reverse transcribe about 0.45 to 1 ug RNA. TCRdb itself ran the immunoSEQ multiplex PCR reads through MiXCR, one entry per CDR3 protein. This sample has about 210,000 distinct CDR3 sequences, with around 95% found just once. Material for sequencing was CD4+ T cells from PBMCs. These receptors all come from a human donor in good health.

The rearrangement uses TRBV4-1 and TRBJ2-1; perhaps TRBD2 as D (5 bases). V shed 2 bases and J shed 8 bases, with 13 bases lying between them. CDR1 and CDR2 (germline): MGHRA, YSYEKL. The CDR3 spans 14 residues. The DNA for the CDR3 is TGCGCCAGCAGCCAATACCGGGTCGGGGATGAGCAGTTCTTC. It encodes CASSQYRVGDEQFF.

CDR3 residues: CSVAIILTDTQYF. The CDR3 DNA is TGCAGCGTTGCCATTATCCTCACAGATACGCAGTATTTT. This chain joins TRBV29-1 and TRBJ2-3; D call uncertain. Germline values: CDR1 SQVTM, CDR2 ANQGSEA. Trimming shortened V by 4 bases and J by 2 bases, and 10 bases separated the two germline ends. This CDR3 has 13 amino acids.

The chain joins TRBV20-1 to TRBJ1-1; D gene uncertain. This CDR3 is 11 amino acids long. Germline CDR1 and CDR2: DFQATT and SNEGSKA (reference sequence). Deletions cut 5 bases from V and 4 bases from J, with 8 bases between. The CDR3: CSAPDFTEAFF. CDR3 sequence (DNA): TGCAGTGCTCCGGACTTCACTGAAGCTTTCTTT.

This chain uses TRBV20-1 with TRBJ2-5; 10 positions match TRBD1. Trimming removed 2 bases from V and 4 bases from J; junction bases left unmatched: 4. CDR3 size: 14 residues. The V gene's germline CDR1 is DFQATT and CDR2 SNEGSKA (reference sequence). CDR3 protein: CSARRDRGPETQYF. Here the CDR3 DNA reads TGCAGTGCTAGACGGGACAGGGGTCCAGAGACCCAGTACTTC.

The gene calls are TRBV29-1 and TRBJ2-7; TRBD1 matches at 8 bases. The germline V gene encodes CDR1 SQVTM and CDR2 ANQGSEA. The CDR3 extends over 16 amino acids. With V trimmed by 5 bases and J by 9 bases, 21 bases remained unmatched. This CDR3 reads CSVSNYSGTGKRGQYF. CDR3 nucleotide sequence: TGCAGCGTTTCGAATTACTCCGGGACAGGCAAACGTGGGCAGTACTTC.

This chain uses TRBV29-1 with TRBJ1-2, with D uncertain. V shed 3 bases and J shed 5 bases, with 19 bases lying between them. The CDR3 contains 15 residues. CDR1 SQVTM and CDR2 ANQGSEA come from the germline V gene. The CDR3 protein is CSVDEGGLRIYGYTF. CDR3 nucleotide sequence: TGCAGCGTTGACGAGGGAGGACTCCGGATATATGGCTACACCTTC.

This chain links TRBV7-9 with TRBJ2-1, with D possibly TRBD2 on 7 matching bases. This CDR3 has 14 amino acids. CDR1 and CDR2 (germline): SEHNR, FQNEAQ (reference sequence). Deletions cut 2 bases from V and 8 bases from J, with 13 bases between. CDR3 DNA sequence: TGTGCCAGCAGCTTACCCCAGGGGAGGGATGAGCAGTTCTTC. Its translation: CASSLPQGRDEQFF.

The CDR3 DNA reads TGTGCCAGCAGTTTAGTAGCGGCCGGCACAGATACGCAGTATTTT. It is translated as CASSLVAAGTDTQYF. The V gene is TRBV12-3 or TRBV12-4, the J gene TRBJ2-3; possibly TRBD2 for D (6 bases). The CDR3 contains 15 residues. V shed 1 base and J shed 1 base, with 9 bases lying between them.

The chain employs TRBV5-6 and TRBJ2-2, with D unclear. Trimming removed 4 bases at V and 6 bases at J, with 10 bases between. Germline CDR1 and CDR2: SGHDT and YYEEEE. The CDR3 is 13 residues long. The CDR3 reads CASSPDPAGELFF. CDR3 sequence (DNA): TGTGCCAGCAGCCCAGACCCTGCCGGGGAGCTGTTTTTT.

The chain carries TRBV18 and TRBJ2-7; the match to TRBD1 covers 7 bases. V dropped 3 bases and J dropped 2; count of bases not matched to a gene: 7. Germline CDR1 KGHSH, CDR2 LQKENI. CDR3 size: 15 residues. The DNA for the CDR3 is TGTGCCAGCTCACCCGCTCTGGGACAGACCTACGAGCAGTACGTC. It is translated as CASSPALGQTYEQYV.

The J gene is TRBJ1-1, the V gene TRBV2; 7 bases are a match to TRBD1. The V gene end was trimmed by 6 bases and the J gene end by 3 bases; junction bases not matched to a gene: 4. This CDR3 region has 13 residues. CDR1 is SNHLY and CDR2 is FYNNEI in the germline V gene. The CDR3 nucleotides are TGTGCCAGCAGGACAGGGTTGCACACTGAAGCTTTCTTT. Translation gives CASRTGLHTEAFF.

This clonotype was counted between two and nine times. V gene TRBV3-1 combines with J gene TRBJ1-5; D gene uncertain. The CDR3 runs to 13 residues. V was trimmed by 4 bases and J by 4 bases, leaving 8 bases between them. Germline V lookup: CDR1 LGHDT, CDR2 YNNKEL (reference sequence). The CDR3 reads CASSPALNQPQHF. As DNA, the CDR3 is TGTGCCAGCAGCCCGGCCCTTAATCAGCCCCAGCATTTT.

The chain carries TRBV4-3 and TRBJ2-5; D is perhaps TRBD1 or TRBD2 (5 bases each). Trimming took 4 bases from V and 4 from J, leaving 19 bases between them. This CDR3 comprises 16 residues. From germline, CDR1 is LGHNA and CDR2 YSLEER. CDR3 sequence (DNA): TGCGCCAGCAGCCCCTCCGGGGCCCCCTGGGGAGAGACCCAGTACTTC. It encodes CASSPSGAPWGETQYF.

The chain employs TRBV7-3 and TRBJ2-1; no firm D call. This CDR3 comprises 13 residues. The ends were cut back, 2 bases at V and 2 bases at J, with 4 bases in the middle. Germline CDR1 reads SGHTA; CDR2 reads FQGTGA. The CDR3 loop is CASSLGPYNEQFF. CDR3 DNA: TGTGCCAGCAGCTTAGGGCCCTACAATGAGCAGTTCTTC.

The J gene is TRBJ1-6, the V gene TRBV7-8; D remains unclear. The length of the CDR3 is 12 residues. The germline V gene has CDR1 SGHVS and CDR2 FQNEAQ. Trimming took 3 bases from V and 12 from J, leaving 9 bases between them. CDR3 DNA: TGTGCCAGCAGCTTGGGTCATGTACCCCTCCACTTT. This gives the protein CASSLGHVPLHF.

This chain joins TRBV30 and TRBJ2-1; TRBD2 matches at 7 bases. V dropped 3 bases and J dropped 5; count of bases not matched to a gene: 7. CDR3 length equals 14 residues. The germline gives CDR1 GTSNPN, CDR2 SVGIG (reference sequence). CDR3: CAWSHGTNDNEQFF. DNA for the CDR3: TGTGCCTGGAGCCATGGGACTAACGACAATGAGCAGTTCTTC.

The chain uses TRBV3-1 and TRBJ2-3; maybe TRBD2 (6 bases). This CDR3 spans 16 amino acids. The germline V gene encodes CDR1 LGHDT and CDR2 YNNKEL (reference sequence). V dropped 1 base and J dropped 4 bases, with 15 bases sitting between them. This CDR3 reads CASSQGGAWESDTQYF. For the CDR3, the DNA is TGTGCCAGCAGCCAAGGCGGGGCGTGGGAGTCAGATACGCAGTATTTT.

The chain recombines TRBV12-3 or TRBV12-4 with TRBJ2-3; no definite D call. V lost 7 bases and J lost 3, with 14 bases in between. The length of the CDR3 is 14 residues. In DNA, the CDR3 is TGTGCCAGCATCTCCACTCATGCGACAGATACGCAGTATTTT. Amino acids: CASISTHATDTQYF.

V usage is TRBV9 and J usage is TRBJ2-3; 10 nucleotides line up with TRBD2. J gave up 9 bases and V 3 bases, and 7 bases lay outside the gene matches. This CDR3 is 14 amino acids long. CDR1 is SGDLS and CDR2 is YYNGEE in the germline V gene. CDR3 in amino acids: CASSESGRAGTQYF. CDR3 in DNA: TGTGCCAGCAGCGAAAGCGGGAGGGCCGGAACGCAGTATTTT. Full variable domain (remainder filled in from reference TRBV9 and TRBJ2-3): DSGVTQTPKHLITATGQRVTLRCSPRSGDLSVYWYQQSLDQGLQFLIQYYNGEERAKGNILERFSAQQFPDLHSELNLSSLELGDSALYFCASSESGRAGTQYFGPGTRLTVL.

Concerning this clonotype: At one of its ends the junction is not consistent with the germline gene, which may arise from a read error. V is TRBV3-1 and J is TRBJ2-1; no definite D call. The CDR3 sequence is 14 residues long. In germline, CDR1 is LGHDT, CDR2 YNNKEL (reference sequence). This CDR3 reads CASSQGPQYTEQFF. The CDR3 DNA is TGTGCCAGCAGCCAAGGGCCGCAATACACTGAGCAGTTCTTC.

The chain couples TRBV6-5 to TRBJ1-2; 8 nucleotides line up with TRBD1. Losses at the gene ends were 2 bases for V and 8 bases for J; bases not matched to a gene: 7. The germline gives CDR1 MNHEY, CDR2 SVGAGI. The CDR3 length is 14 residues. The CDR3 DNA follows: TGTGCCAGCAGTTACCTTGGACAGGGAGGCGGCTACACCTTC. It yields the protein CASSYLGQGGGYTF.

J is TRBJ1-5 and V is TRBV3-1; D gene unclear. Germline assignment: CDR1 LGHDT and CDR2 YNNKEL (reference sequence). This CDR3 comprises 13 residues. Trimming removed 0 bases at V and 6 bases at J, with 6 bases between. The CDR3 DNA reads TGTGCCAGCAGCCAAGACAGGTCTCAGCCCCAGCATTTT. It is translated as CASSQDRSQPQHF. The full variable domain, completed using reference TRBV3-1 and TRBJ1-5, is DTAVSQTPKYLVTQMGNDKSIKCEQNLGHDTMYWYKQDSKKFLKIMFSYNNKELIINETVPNRFSPKSPDKAHLNLHINSLELGDSAVYFCASSQDRSQPQHFGDGTRLSIL.

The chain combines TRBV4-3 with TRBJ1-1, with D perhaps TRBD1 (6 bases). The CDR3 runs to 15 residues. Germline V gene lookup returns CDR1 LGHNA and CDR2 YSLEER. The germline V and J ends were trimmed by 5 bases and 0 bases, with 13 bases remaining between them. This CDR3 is CASSTHREVNTEAFF. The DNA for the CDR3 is TGCGCCAGCAGCACACACAGGGAGGTGAACACTGAAGCTTTCTTT.

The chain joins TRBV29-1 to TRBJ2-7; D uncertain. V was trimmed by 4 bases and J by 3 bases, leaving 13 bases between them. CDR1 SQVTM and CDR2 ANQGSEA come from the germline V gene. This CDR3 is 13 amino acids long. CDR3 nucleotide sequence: TGCAGCGTTGCAACTACGGCAAACTACGAGCAGTACTTC. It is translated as CSVATTANYEQYF.

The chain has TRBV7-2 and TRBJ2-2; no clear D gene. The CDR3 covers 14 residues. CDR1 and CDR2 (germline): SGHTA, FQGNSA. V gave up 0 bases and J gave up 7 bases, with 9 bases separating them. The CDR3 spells CASSLARPSGELFF. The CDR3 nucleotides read TGTGCCAGCAGCTTAGCGCGGCCCAGCGGGGAGCTGTTTTTT.

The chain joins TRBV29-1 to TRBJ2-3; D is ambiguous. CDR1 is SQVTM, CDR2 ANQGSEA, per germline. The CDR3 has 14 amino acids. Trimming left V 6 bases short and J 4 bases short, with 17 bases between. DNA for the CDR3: TGCAGCGTCGCCCCTAGACTTCGTTCAGATACGCAGTATTTT. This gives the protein CSVAPRLRSDTQYF.

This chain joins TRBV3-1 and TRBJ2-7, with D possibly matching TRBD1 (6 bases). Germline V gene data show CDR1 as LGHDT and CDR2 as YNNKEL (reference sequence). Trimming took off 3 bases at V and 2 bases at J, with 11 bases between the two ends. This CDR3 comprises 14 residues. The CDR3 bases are TGTGCCAGCAGCCACCGAGGGGGACCCTACGAGCAGTACTTC. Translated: CASSHRGGPYEQYF.

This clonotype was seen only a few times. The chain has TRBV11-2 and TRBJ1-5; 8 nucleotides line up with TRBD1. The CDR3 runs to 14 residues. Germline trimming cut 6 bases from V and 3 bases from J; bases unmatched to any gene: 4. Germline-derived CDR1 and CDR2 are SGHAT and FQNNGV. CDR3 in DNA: TGTGCCAGCAGTCGGGACAGGTTCAATCAGCCCCAGCATTTT. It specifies CASSRDRFNQPQHF.

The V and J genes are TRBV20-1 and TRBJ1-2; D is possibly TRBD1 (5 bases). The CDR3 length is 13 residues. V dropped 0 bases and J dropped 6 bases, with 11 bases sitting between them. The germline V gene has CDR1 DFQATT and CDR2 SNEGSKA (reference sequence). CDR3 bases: TGCAGTGCTAGAGATCGGGGGATTGATGGCTACACCTTC. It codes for CSARDRGIDGYTF.